This paragraph covers one T cell receptor (beta chain) sequence. The antigen it recognizes is unknown. The input lacks base qualities; no much larger clone sits a single base away. The source of the sample is a study of T-cell reconstitution after alpha-beta-depleted transplantation in children listed by TCRdb under 2016. At the level of the whole study: Using TCR repertoire profiling, the study followed T-cell immune reconstitution in a quantitative way in children after TCRalphabeta/CD19-depleted allogeneic hematopoietic cell transplantation. What the authors observed across the whole study: Over subsequent months, a decline in hyperexpanded clone frequencies was noted, and after one year, T-cell counts and TCRbeta diversity were mostly ascribed to newly produced T cells. The high TCRbeta diversity at day 60 in some patients was ascribed to recipient T cells and intrathymic progenitors that had survived conditioning. The apparently early alphabetaT-cell count recovery about two months after transplant was reportedly dependent on only several hundred rapidly expanded clones derived from non-depleted graft cells.

The meaning of the sample's treatment or condition label: allogeneic hematopoietic cell transplantation with graft depleted of TCRalphabeta T cells and CD19 B cells. Transplant recipients were children who received TCRalphabeta/CD19-depleted allogeneic hematopoietic cell grafts. Receptors were amplified or captured by PCR. Sequencing was carried out with an Illumina HiSeq 2500. TCR library preparation used molecular barcoding, with unique molecular identifiers applied to normalize quantification of the TCRbeta repertoire. TCRdb took the public reads, trimmed them with fastp at Q25, ran MiXCR for clone calling and kept in-frame beta chains. For every CDR3 protein sequence, its rows merge into one entry that carries the most common genes and DNA. This sample is represented by 700,000 to 950,000 distinct CDR3 sequences; roughly 16% of them were singletons. The ten largest make up roughly 5% of the sample.

V and J are truncated by 4 bases and 9 bases respectively, leaving an intervening sequence of 20 bases. From the cysteine through the phenylalanine, the CDR3 covers 15 amino acids. CDR3 DNA is the only sequence kept; it has 45 bases, read in frame from the first base. Based on the germline V gene, the CDR1 and CDR2 sequences are SGHRS and YFSETQ. The V and J genes are TRBV5-1 and TRBJ2-1, and TRBD1 may be the D gene, going by 5 matching bases. The TCR originated in a male patient aged 5 to 17 who had a stem cell transplant for acute lymphoblastic leukemia, so the T cells may come from the graft donor. This specimen was PBMCs, mostly from graft donor cells, taken 360 days after TCRalphabeta/CD19-depleted stem cell transplant. The CDR3: CASSPDPKKRGEQFF. In nucleotide form, the sequence is TGCGCCAGCAGCCCGGACCCAAAAAAAAGGGGTGAGCAGTTCTTC. Reference TRBV5-1 and TRBJ2-1 genes cover what lies past the CDR3, so the full variable domain is KAGVTQTPRYLIKTRGQQVTLSCSPISGHRSVSWYQQTPGQGLQFLFEYFSETQRNKGNFPGRFSGRQFSNSRSEMNVSTLELGDSALYLCASSPDPKKRGEQFFGPGTRLTVL.